Below are 15 T cell receptor beta chains sequenced from a single sample in a study of blood T cells in healthy people across ages. Primed by a sample-barcoded 5' primer and a J-beta primer mix, a second PCR proceeded for 7 to 11 cycles. TCRdb recomputed calls from the 5' RACE reads with MiXCR, one row per CDR3 protein. The top ten clones hold 0.65% to 0.75% of a sample with some 1,000,000 distinct CDR3 sequences, around 25% of them seen once. This same sample was also taken into another study, of T cells of mothers and their children.

Sequencing was performed on blood. These receptor sequences come from a girl aged 2-9 years in good health.

This clonotype was seen a few times. The gene calls are TRBV3-1 and TRBJ1-6; a possible D gene is TRBD1 (5 bases). The V end was cut by 4 bases, the J end by 9 bases, with 13 bases between. Germline loops: CDR1 LGHDT, CDR2 YNNKEL (reference sequence). This CDR3 has 14 residues. The CDR3 nucleotides read TGTGCCAGCAGCCTTAAAGGGGTTTCTTCACCCCTCCACTTT. It codes for CASSLKGVSSPLHF.

A few counts support this clonotype. The chain is built from TRBV9 and TRBJ1-3, with TRBD1 as a possible D gene (5 bases). CDR1 and CDR2 from the germline V gene are SGDLS and YYNGEE. V dropped 2 bases and J dropped 4 bases, with 13 bases sitting between them. This CDR3 region has 15 residues. CDR3 residues: CASSVSGTAGNTIYF. CDR3 in DNA: TGTGCCAGCAGCGTTTCTGGGACTGCAGGAAACACCATATATTTT.

The chain has TRBV2 and TRBJ1-5; D possibly corresponds to TRBD1 (6 bases). V was trimmed by 8 bases and J by 7 bases, leaving 24 bases between them. Looked up from germline, CDR1 is SNHLY and CDR2 is FYNNEI. CDR3 length: 16 residues. CDR3 in DNA: TGTGCCAGCGGCAACCCAGGTCCTCAGGGGTTCCAGCCCCAGCATTTT. This gives the protein CASGNPGPQGFQPQHF. Full variable domain (outside the CDR3, taken from reference TRBV2 and TRBJ1-5): EPEVTQTPSHQVTQMGQEVILRCVPISNHLYFYWYRQILGQKVEFLVSFYNNEISEKSEIFDDQFSVERPDGSNFTLKIRSTKLEDSAMYFCASGNPGPQGFQPQHFGDGTRLSIL.

V gene TRBV7-9 combines with J gene TRBJ1-1; D is unclear. Germline CDR1 reads SEHNR; CDR2 reads FQNEAQ (reference sequence). The CDR3 is 15 amino acids. The V and J ends lost 4 bases and 3 bases respectively, with 15 bases between them. The CDR3 loop is CASSSALTQDTEAFF. The DNA for the CDR3 is TGTGCCAGCAGCTCGGCCTTAACTCAGGACACTGAAGCTTTCTTT.

There are a few counts of this clonotype. The chain links TRBV29-1 to TRBJ2-5; possibly TRBD2 for D (6 bases). The CDR3 is made up of 13 amino acids. Trimming left V 4 bases short and J 3 bases short, with 12 bases between. The germline V gene has CDR1 SQVTM and CDR2 ANQGSEA. The CDR3 protein is CSVVSGGKETQYF. The CDR3 DNA reads TGCAGCGTTGTGTCCGGCGGGAAAGAGACCCAGTACTTC. Supplemented by reference TRBV29-1 and TRBJ2-5, the full variable domain reads SAVISQKPSRDICQRGTSLTIQCQVDSQVTMMFWYRQQPGQSLTLIATANQGSEATYESGFVIDKFPISRPNLTFSTLTVSNMSPEDSSIYLCSVVSGGKETQYFGPGTRLLVL.

This clonotype was seen only a few times. The chain employs TRBV6-1 and TRBJ2-1; the match to TRBD2 covers 13 bases. The V and J ends lost 2 bases and 15 bases, in that order; junction bases with no gene match: 19. The CDR3 sequence is 18 residues long. The germline gives CDR1 MNHNS, CDR2 SASEGT. CDR3 amino acids: CASSEFPRELAGGGKAFF. In DNA, the CDR3 is TGTGCCAGCAGTGAATTCCCTCGGGAACTAGCGGGAGGGGGAAAGGCGTTCTTC.

The rearrangement uses TRBV10-3 and TRBJ2-1; D possibly corresponds to TRBD2 (5 bases). The germline CDR1 and CDR2 sequences are ENHRY and SYGVKD. The CDR3 has 14 amino acids. Trimming pared 3 bases from V and 5 bases from J, leaving 11 bases between. The CDR3 region has the DNA TGTGCCATCAGTGAAGGGAGTTGGGACAATGAGCAGTTCTTC. Its translation: CAISEGSWDNEQFF.

The chain couples TRBV4-1 to TRBJ2-2; 7 bases match TRBD2. Unmatched junction bases numbered 14, after V lost 4 bases and J lost 6 bases. CDR3 size: 17 residues. Germline loops: CDR1 MGHRA, CDR2 YSYEKL. The CDR3 here is CASSPGVTSVEAGELFF. CDR3 nucleotides: TGCGCCAGCAGCCCTGGCGTAACTAGCGTGGAAGCCGGGGAGCTGTTTTTT.

The chain combines TRBV7-9 with TRBJ1-2; TRBD1 aligns across 7 bases. Germline CDR1 SEHNR, CDR2 FQNEAQ (reference sequence). The junction had 25 bases not matched to a gene; V was cut back by 5 bases and J by 4 bases. The CDR3 consists of 20 residues. The CDR3 loop is CASSGTGTGASIFWPYGYTF. As DNA, the CDR3 is TGTGCCAGCAGCGGAACCGGCACAGGGGCTTCTATCTTCTGGCCCTATGGCTACACCTTC.

This clonotype was seen a handful of times. A junction end diverges from the germline sequence, so it may reflect a read error. Here the CDR3 reads CAGSQGWGRESYEQYF. CDR3 nucleotide sequence: TGCGCCGGCAGCCAAGGTTGGGGCAGGGAATCCTACGAGCAGTACTTC. The genes are TRBV4-1 and TRBJ2-7; D is possibly TRBD1 (5 bases). Germline V CDR1 and CDR2: MGHRA, YSYEKL. The CDR3 spans 16 residues.

The chain joins TRBV12-3 or TRBV12-4 to TRBJ2-5; a weak D match, TRBD1 (6 bases). CDR3 length: 16 amino acids. V was clipped by 3 bases and J by 7 bases, with 21 bases between them. CDR3: CASSFGSTGTTLTQYF. The CDR3 DNA reads TGTGCCAGCAGTTTTGGTAGTACCGGGACAACTTTGACCCAGTACTTC.

This chain joins TRBV4-2 and TRBJ2-3, with 8 bases that match TRBD2. CDR1 and CDR2 (germline): LGHNA, YNFKEQ. V dropped 1 base and J dropped 2; count of bases not matched to a gene: 11. This CDR3 has 18 residues. CDR3 in DNA: TGTGCCAGCAGCCAAGTCGGGGGGGGTCCTATTCTCACAGATACGCAGTATTTT. Protein product: CASSQVGGGPILTDTQYF.

V gene TRBV24-1 combines with J gene TRBJ1-1; D is ambiguous. The CDR3 is made up of 13 amino acids. From germline, CDR1 is KGHDR and CDR2 SFDVKD. The V and J ends lost 8 bases and 0 bases respectively, with 9 bases between them. CDR3 amino acids: CATTVGVNTEAFF. The CDR3 nucleotides are TGTGCCACCACCGTCGGAGTGAACACTGAAGCTTTCTTT.

The genes are TRBV12-3 or TRBV12-4 and TRBJ2-3; no reliable D call. V lost 10 bases and J 4 bases, leaving 6 bases between the germline ends. The CDR3 totals 10 residues. Written as DNA, the CDR3 is TGTGCCACCAAATCAGATACGCAGTATTTT. As protein: CATKSDTQYF.

The chain combines TRBV12-3 or TRBV12-4 with TRBJ2-5; perhaps TRBD2 as D (6 bases). The CDR3 spans 15 residues. With 5 bases removed from V and 6 bases from J, the gap between germline ends came to 19 bases. The DNA of the CDR3 is TGTGCCAGCAGTCCCGGGGGTGCGGGCGGGAAGACCCAGTACTTC. Residues: CASSPGGAGGKTQYF.